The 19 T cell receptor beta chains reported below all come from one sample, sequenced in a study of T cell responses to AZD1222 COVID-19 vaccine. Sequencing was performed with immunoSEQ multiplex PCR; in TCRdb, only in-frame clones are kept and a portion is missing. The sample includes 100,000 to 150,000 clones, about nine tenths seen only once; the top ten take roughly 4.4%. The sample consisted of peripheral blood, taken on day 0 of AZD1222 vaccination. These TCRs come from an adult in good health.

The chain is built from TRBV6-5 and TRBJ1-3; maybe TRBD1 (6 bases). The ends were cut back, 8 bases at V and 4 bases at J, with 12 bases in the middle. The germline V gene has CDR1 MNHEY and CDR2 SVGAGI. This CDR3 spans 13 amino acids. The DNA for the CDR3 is TGTGCCAGCGCCCGGACAGTCGGAAACACCATATATTTT. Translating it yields CASARTVGNTIYF.

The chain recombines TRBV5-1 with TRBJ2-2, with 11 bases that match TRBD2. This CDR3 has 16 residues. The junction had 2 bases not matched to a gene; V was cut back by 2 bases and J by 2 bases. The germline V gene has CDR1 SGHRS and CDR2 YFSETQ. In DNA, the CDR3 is TGCGCCAGCAGCTTACTAGCGGGGGTTAACACCGGGGAGCTGTTTTTT. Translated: CASSLLAGVNTGELFF.

CDR3 loop: CASARRRGYEQFF. Written as DNA, the CDR3 is TGCGCCAGCGCTCGGAGGCGGGGGTATGAGCAGTTCTTC. The rearrangement links TRBV10-2 to TRBJ2-1; 7 nucleotides line up with TRBD2. CDR3 size: 13 residues. CDR1 and CDR2 (germline): WSHSY, SAAADI. Germline trimming cut 8 bases from V and 8 bases from J; bases unmatched to any gene: 9.

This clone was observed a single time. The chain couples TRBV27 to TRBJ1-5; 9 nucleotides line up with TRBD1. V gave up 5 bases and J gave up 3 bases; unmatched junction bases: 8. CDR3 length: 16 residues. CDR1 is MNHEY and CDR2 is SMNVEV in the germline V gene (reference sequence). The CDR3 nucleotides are TGTGCCAGCAGTCAACAGGGGGCGCGGGACAATCAGCCCCAGCATTTT. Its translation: CASSQQGARDNQPQHF.

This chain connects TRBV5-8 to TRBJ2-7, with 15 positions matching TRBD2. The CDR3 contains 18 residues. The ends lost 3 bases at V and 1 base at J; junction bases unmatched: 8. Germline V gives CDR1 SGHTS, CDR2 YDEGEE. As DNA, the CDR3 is TGTGCCAGCAGCTCACGTGGACTAGCGGGGGGGGCGTCCTACGAGCAGTACTTC. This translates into CASSSRGLAGGASYEQYF.

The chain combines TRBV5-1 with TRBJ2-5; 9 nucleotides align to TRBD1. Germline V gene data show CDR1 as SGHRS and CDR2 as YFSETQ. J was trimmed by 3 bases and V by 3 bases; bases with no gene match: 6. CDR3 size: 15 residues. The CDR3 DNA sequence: TGCGCCAGCAGCTATTTGGGACAGGGAAAAGAGACCCAGTACTTC. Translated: CASSYLGQGKETQYF.

The CDR3 DNA follows: TGTGCCAGCAGTTACGCTCGAGGAAACACTGAAGCTTTCTTT. Encoded protein: CASSYARGNTEAFF. The V gene is TRBV6-2 or TRBV6-3, the J gene TRBJ1-1; D is ambiguous. Per germline, CDR1 MNHEY and CDR2 SVGEGT. The germline V and J ends were trimmed by 2 bases and 2 bases, with 9 bases remaining between them. The CDR3 has 14 amino acids.

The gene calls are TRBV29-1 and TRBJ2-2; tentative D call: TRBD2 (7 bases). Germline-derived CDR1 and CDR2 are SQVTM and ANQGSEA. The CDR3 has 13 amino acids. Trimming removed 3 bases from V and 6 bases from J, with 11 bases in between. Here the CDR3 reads CSVDGRGPGELFF. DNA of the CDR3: TGCAGCGTTGATGGGCGGGGGCCCGGGGAGCTGTTTTTT.

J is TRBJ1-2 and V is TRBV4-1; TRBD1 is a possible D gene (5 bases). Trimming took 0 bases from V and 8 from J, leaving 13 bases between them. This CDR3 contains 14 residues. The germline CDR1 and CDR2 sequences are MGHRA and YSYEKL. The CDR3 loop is CASSQEKGRDGYTF. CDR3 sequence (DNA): TGCGCCAGCAGCCAAGAGAAGGGACGAGACGGCTACACCTTC.

CDR3 region: CASSLVLGKGAFF. The CDR3, as DNA: TGTGCCAGCAGCTTAGTTTTGGGGAAGGGGGCTTTCTTT. This chain uses TRBV7-9 with TRBJ1-1; D may be TRBD1 (5 bases). The V gene's germline CDR1 is SEHNR and CDR2 FQNEAQ (reference sequence). The CDR3 contains 13 residues. V lost 1 base and J lost 11, with 14 bases in between.

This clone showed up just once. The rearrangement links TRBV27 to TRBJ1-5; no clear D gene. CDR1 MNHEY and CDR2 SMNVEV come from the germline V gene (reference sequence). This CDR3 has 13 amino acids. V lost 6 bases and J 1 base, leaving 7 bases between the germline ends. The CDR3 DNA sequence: TGTGCCAGCAGCACCGACAGCAATCAGCCCCAGCATTTT. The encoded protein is CASSTDSNQPQHF.

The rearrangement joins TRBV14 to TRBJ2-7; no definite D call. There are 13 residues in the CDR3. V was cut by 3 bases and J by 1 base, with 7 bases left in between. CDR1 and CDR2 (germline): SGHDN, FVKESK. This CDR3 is CASSQLFSYEQYF. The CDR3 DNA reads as TGTGCCAGCAGCCAGCTATTTTCCTACGAGCAGTACTTC.

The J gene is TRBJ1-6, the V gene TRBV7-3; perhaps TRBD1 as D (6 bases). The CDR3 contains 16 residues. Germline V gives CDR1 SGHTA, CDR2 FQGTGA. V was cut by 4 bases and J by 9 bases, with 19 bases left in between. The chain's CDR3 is CASSYSHNLGGSPLHF. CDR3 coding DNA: TGTGCCAGCAGCTATTCCCACAATTTAGGGGGTTCACCCCTCCACTTT.

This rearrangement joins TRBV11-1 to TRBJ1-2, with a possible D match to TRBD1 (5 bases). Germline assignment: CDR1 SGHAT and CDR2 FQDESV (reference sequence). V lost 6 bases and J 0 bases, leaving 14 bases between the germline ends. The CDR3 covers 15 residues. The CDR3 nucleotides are TGTGCCAGCAGTCCGAGGGGACGGCCTAACTATGGCTACACCTTC. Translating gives CASSPRGRPNYGYTF.

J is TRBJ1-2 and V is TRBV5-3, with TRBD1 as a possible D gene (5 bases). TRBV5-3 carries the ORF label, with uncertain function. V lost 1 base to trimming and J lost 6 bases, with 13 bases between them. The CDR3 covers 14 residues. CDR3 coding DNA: TGTGCCAGAAGCTTGCCCGACAGAGGTCATGGCTACACCTTC. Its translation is CARSLPDRGHGYTF.

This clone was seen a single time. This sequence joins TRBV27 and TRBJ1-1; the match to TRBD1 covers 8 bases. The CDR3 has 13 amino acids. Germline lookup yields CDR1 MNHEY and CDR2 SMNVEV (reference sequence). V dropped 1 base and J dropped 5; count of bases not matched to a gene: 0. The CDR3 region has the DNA TGTGCCAGCAGTTTATACAGGGGGACTGAAGCTTTCTTT. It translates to CASSLYRGTEAFF.

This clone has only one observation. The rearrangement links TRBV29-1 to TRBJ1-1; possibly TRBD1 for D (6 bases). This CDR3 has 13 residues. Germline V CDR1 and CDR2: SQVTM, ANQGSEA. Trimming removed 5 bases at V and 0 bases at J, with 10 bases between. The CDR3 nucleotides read TGCAGCGTTAAGACAGGAATGAACACTGAAGCTTTCTTT. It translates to CSVKTGMNTEAFF. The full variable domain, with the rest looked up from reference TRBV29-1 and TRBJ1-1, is SAVISQKPSRDICQRGTSLTIQCQVDSQVTMMFWYRQQPGQSLTLIATANQGSEATYESGFVIDKFPISRPNLTFSTLTVSNMSPEDSSIYLCSVKTGMNTEAFFGQGTRLTVV.

In nucleotides, the CDR3 is TGTGCCAGCAGCTTAGCGAGCGGGCCCACAGATACGCAGTATTTT. Translating it yields CASSLASGPTDTQYF. V is TRBV7-2 and J is TRBJ2-3, with D possibly being TRBD2 (6 bases). The germline V gene encodes CDR1 SGHTA and CDR2 FQGNSA. Trimming took 0 bases from V and 2 from J, leaving 9 bases between them. The CDR3 is made up of 15 amino acids.

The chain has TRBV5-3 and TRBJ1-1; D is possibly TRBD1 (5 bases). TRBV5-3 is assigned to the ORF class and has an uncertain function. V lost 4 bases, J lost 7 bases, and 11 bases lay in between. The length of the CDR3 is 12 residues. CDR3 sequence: CARSRLTVEAFF. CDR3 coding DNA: TGTGCCAGAAGCCGACTGACAGTTGAAGCTTTCTTT.